The present T cell receptor beta chain was sequenced within a study of regulatory T cells in long-lasting Graves disease. This sample's time point: persistent/refractory GD, antithyroid drugs over 5 years with positive TRAb. Isolated PBMC RNA provided the starting material for the TCR library. Assembly of TCR beta libraries relied on iRepertoire HTBI primers together with Arm-PCR of CDR3 regions. TCRdb passed the multiplex PCR reads through MiXCR, listing each CDR3 protein once. The sample consists of almost 350,000 distinct CDR3 sequences, around 20% of them appearing once. The CDR3 extends over 14 amino acids. Deletions cut 2 bases from V and 4 bases from J, with 12 bases between. Germline CDR1 DFQATT, CDR2 SNEGSKA (reference sequence). This clonotype was detected ten times or more.

The TCR originated in a female donor with Graves disease. The starting material was peripheral blood mononuclear cells (PBMCs), obtained when the disease was refractory, from a patient treated with antithyroid drugs. The rearrangement joins TRBV20-1 to TRBJ1-5, with D possibly being TRBD1 (6 bases). The CDR3 is CSARSGTQNQPQHF. The CDR3 coding sequence is TGCAGTGCTAGAAGCGGGACACAGAATCAGCCCCAGCATTTT.